This T cell receptor beta chain was found in a study of cytomegalovirus exposure and HLA in healthy donors. CDR1 and CDR2 from the germline V gene are LNHNV and YYDKDF (reference sequence). The CDR3 has 18 residues. The ends lost 3 bases at V and 0 bases at J; junction bases unmatched: 8. PCR amplification relied on 60 Vbeta primers (plus 13 Jbeta primers). Data came from immunoSEQ multiplex PCR; TCRdb stores just in-frame clones and leaves some out. The data show 120,000 to 150,000 clones, 77% seen once. Overall study findings and caveats: According to a later analysis, most TCR beta chains associated with CMV appeared HLA-restricted.

As regards this clone: Its cognate antigen is unknown.

Every donor was a healthy person donating bone marrow. Sampled while nominally healthy, donors likely had unrecorded immune exposures. The specimen was PBMCs. The chain couples TRBV15 to TRBJ1-5; TRBD1 agrees at 10 bases. This clonotype originated in a female donor in good health and CMV-seronegative. The CDR3 loop is CATSSYRDRGSSNQPQHF. CDR3 sequence (DNA): TGTGCCACCAGCAGTTACCGGGACAGGGGAAGTAGCAATCAGCCCCAGCATTTT.